This T cell receptor (beta chain) was identified in a study of cytomegalovirus exposure and HLA in healthy donors. Overall study context: In a later analysis, it was reported that the roughly 120 validation repertoires had been produced on the same platform as the 670 or so repertoires belonging to the first cohort.

This CDR3 spans 13 amino acids. J was trimmed by 10 bases and V by 5 bases; bases with no gene match: 10. CDR1 is SNHLY and CDR2 is FYNNEI in the germline V gene. Assay: immunoSEQ multiplex PCR; the TCRdb copy retains only in-frame clones and omits some. The repertoire holds a few hundred thousand clones, with about 90% as singletons. The study, taken as a whole, reports: Reported performance of the classifier showed diagnosis of cytomegalovirus status with high specificity and sensitivity. Cytomegalovirus-associated TCR beta chains were listed, numbering under 200.

Regarding this clone: Its antigen remains unidentified.

Separation from the 666-subject first cohort characterized the roughly 120-subject validation cohort, to which the donors belonged. Sample: PBMCs. The clonotype comes from a man aged 18 to 29 in good health and CMV-seropositive. The chain recombines TRBV2 with TRBJ1-1; 7 bases line up with TRBD1. The CDR3 DNA is TGTGCCAGCAGTCCTCGACAGGGTTGGAGAGCTTTCTTT. It specifies CASSPRQGWRAFF.